These 4 T cell receptor beta chains were sequenced from one sample in a study of blood T cell repertoires in COVID-19. This table comes from immunoSEQ multiplex PCR, and its TCRdb copy is limited to in-frame clones, with some not included. Here the sample spans hundreds of thousands of clones, 80% to 90% being singletons. Sequencing was done on a sample of PBMCs or T cells enriched from blood (not recorded which). The receptor set was obtained from a man aged 25 to 40 who had recovered from COVID-19.

The chain employs TRBV19 and TRBJ2-3; 7 bases align to TRBD2. There are 15 residues in the CDR3. In germline, CDR1 is LNHDA, CDR2 SQIVND (reference sequence). The V segment lost 3 bases and the J segment 6 bases; nucleotides outside the gene matches: 9. CDR3 residues: CASSIGGGSRDTQYF. The DNA for the CDR3 is TGTGCCAGTAGTATTGGGGGGGGGTCGAGGGATACGCAGTATTTT.

The genes are TRBV27 and TRBJ1-2; D is uncertain. V was cut by 0 bases and J by 7 bases, with 9 bases left in between. The V gene's germline CDR1 is MNHEY and CDR2 SMNVEV (reference sequence). The CDR3 loop spans 13 amino acids. This CDR3 is CASSLSRGRGYTF. In nucleotides, the CDR3 is TGTGCCAGCAGTTTATCTCGGGGTCGTGGCTACACCTTC.

For this clone: Other DNA sequences in the same sample also yield this CDR3. J is TRBJ1-3 and V is TRBV18, with 7 bases matching TRBD1. The germline CDR1 and CDR2 sequences are KGHSH and LQKENI. With V trimmed by 4 bases and J by 0 bases, 3 bases remained unmatched. There are 15 residues in the CDR3. CDR3 DNA sequence: TGTGCCAGCTCACGGGGACAGACCTCTGGAAACACCATATATTTT. Translated, it gives CASSRGQTSGNTIYF.

The V call is TRBV5-4, the J call TRBJ1-1; weak D call: TRBD1 (5 bases). CDR3 length: 13 amino acids. V lost 4 bases, J lost 5 bases, and 12 bases lay in between. Germline V CDR1 and CDR2: SGHNT, YYREEE (reference sequence). The CDR3 nucleotides are TGTGCCAGCAGCCCAACAGGAAGTACTGAAGCTTTCTTT. Protein sequence: CASSPTGSTEAFF.